This paragraph reports one TCR beta chain. Its antigen is not yet known. The DNA is omitted, as the CDR3 cannot be located on it reliably, and the CDR3 follows TCRdb's listing. The CDR3 numbers 11 residues from cysteine through phenylalanine. The germline V gene sets CDR1 to MDHEN and CDR2 to SYDVKM. This specimen's treatment or condition label, per the study, means: randomized to nivolumab then ipilimumab (arm A) or the reverse (arm B). None of the patients in the trial had previously been given DNA-damaging chemotherapy. A FACS Aria II flow cytometer was used to sort live CD3+CD8+ cells that were negative for CD19 and CD56 from thawed PBMCs. The samples were obtained from melanoma patients enrolled in CheckMate 064, an open-label, randomized phase II trial testing sequential checkpoint blockade. Peripheral blood mononuclear cells were collected by leukapheresis, purified with Ficoll-Paque, and frozen in human serum with 10% DMSO. Immediately after sorting, the purity of the sorted blood CD3+CD8+ cells was confirmed to be >95%, and DNA was then extracted.

The record originates from a study of sequential checkpoint blockade in melanoma (dated by TCRdb to between 2019 and 2020). For the study in its entirety: In a 1:1 randomization, patients received either first-line nivolumab then ipilimumab (arm A) or ipilimumab then nivolumab (arm B). Maintenance nivolumab was given following each of the two trial sequences. Paper-wide results and their limitations: The response-prediction model combining TCR metrics and mutation burden needs validation in larger, independent patient cohorts.

The immunoSEQ Assay was used to immunosequence TCRbeta CDR3 regions from genomic DNA. Prior to high-throughput sequencing, genomic DNA was amplified by bias-controlled multiplex PCR. Processing in the source paper ran as follows. To quantify the absolute abundance of each unique TCRbeta CDR3 region, the sequences were collapsed and filtered. Clonality was defined as 1 minus Pielou's evenness and was calculated using productive rearrangements only. A previously published method was used to identify clones whose frequencies were significantly greater in on-treatment samples than in baseline samples. The immuneACCESS repertoire file appears here via TCRdb, limited to in-frame rearrangements. These files lack a portion of the clones; in checked studies, under half of the deficit traces to unresolved V genes, and the cause of the others is not known. From that table come the V and J calls and clone size; the DNA was used to work out D and trimming. For this sample the table gives roughly 20,000 clones, of which 74% were detected only once. 34% of the sample is taken by the ten largest.

Recombination joined TRBV28 with TRBJ2-1; TRBD2 was called by the table and not checked on the DNA. The sequence was obtained from a human donor with melanoma. Sequencing used CD8+ T cells sorted from blood (inferred from file names), obtained from a patient given nivolumab and ipilimumab in sequence. This receptor carries the CDR3 CASSSSYEQFF.